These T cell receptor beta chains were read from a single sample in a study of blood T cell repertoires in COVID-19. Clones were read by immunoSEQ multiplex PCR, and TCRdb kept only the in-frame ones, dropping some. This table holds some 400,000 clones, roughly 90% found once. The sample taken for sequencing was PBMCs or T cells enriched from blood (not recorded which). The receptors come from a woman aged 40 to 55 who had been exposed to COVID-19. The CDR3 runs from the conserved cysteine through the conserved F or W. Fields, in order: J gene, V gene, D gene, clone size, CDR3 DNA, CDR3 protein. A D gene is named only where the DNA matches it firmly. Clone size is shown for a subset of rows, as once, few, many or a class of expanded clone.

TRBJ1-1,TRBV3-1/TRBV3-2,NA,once,TGTGCCAGCAGCCAAGACGCCCAGGGTACGATAGCTTTCTTT,CASSQDAQGTIAFF
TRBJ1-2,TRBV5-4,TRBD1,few,TGTGCCAGCAGCGGAGATGAGTACAGGGGGCGAAATGGCTACACCTTC,CASSGDEYRGRNGYTF
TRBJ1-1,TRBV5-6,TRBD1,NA,TGTGCCAGCAGCCTTGGACAGGGGGCTGGGAACACTGAAGCTTTCTTT,CASSLGQGAGNTEAFF
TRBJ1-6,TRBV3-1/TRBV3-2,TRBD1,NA,TGTGCCAGCAGCCAAACAGGGGGCTTTAATTCACCCCTCCACTTT,CASSQTGGFNSPLHF
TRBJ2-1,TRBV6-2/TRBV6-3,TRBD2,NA,TGTGCCAGCAGTTACTCTTGGACTAGCGGGAGAGTATGGTACAATGAGCAGTTCTTC,CASSYSWTSGRVWYNEQFF
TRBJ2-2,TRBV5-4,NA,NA,TGTGCCAGCTCCCAGGCCAACACCGGGGAGCTGTTTTTT,CASSQANTGELFF
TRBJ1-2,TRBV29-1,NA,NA,TGCAGCCTGGGGGAGGGTTTCGGCTACACCTTC,CSLGEGFGYTF
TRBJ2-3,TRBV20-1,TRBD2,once,TGCAGTGCTAGTGCGCTAGCGGGCGGCACAGATACGCAGTATTTT,CSASALAGGTDTQYF
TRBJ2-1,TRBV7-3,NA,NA,TGTGCCAGCAGCTTATCCGGGAGCGGCAATGAGCAGTTCTTC,CASSLSGSGNEQFF
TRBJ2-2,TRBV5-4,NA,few,TGTGCCAGCAGCCCCGCGAGGTCTCTAAACACCGGGGAGCTGTTTTTT,CASSPARSLNTGELFF
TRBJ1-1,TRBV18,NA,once,TGTGCCAGCTCACCAGCACGGGGCACTGAAGCTTTCTTT,CASSPARGTEAFF
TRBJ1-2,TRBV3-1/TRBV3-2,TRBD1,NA,TGTGCCAGCAGCCAAGGACAGGGGACCCAATCTGGCTACACCTTC,CASSQGQGTQSGYTF
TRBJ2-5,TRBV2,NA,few,TGTGCCAGCAGCCAGACTGGGGGGCAAGAGACCCAGTACTTC,CASSQTGGQETQYF
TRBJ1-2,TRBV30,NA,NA,TGTGCCTGGAGTGTACAAGGGAGGCTGCGCGGCTACACCTTC,CAWSVQGRLRGYTF
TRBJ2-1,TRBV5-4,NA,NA,TGTGCCAGCAGCCGCCCGGGACAACTCAACAATGAGCAGTTCTTC,CASSRPGQLNNEQFF
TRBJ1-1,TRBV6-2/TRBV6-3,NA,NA,TGTGCCAGCAGTTACGTTCAGGGATCGGCTGCTTTCTTT,CASSYVQGSAAFF
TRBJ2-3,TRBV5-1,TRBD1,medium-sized,TGCGCCAGCAGCTTGGAGGGACAGCACACAGATACGCAGTATTTT,CASSLEGQHTDTQYF
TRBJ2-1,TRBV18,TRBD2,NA,TGTGCCAGCTCACGCTCTAGCGGGATGACGAACAATGAGCAGTTCTTC,CASSRSSGMTNNEQFF
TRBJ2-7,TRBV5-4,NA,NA,TGTGCCAGCAGCTTGGGACCGACAGAGGCCTACGAGCAGTACTTC,CASSLGPTEAYEQYF
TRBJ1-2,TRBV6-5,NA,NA,TGTGCCAGCTCCAGGGAATACTACTATGGCTACACCTTC,CASSREYYYGYTF
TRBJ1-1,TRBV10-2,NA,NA,TGCGCCAGCAGTGAAGAGGCTGGGTCCGCTGAAGCTTTCTTT,CASSEEAGSAEAFF
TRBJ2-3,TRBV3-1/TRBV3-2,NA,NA,TGTGCCAGCAGCCCTAATAGTGGCCAGGGGACAGATACGCAGTATTTT,CASSPNSGQGTDTQYF
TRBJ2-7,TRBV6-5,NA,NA,TGTGCCAGCAGTTCCGGGTACCGGGAGCAGTACTTC,CASSSGYREQYF
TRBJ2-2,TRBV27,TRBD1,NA,TGTGCCAGCAGGGGACAGGGGTTGATAAGGGAGCTGTTTTTT,CASRGQGLIRELFF
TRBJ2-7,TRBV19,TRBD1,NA,TGTGCCAGTAGTATAAGGACAGGGGTCTACGAGCAGTACTTC,CASSIRTGVYEQYF
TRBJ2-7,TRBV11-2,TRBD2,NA,TGTGCCAGCAGCTGGACTAGCGGAAGTTCCTACGAGCAGTACTTC,CASSWTSGSSYEQYF
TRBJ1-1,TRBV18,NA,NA,TGTGCCAGCTCCCCAGGGGCAGGGAACACTGAAGCTTTCTTT,CASSPGAGNTEAFF
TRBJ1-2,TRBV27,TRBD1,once,TGTGCCAGCAGCAAGTGGGGACGACAGGGGCTGGGTGGCTACACCTTC,CASSKWGRQGLGGYTF
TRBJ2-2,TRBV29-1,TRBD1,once,TGCAGCGTAGCCGGGACAGCGAACACCGGGGAGCTGTTTTTT,CSVAGTANTGELFF
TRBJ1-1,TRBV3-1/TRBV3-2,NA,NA,TGTGCCAGCAGCCCCAGGAGGGTTAACACTGAAGCTTTCTTT,CASSPRRVNTEAFF
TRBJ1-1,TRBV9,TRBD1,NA,TGTGCCAGCAGCTCCGAGGACAGGGGGAACACTGAAGCTTTCTTT,CASSSEDRGNTEAFF
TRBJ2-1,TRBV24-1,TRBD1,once,TGTGCCACCAGTGATTTCCGGCAGGGGGAGTTCTTC,CATSDFRQGEFF
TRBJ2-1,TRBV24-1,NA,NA,TGTGCAAGAAAAGGGGTATCCTACAATGAGCAGTTCTTC,CARKGVSYNEQFF
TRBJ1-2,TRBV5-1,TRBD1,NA,TGCGCCAGCAGTCTGGGACAGGGGGCTAAAGGCTACACCTTC,CASSLGQGAKGYTF
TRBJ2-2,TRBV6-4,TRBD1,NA,TGTGCCAGCAGTGAATTGACAGGGACCGGGGAGCTGTTTTTT,CASSELTGTGELFF
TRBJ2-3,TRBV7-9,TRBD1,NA,TGTGCCAGCAGCCGAGGGGGCTCACCTACTGCGCAGTATTTT,CASSRGGSPTAQYF
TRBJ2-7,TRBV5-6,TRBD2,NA,TGTGCCAGCAGCTTTCTAGCGGGAGGGGGTTCCTACGAGCAGTACTTC,CASSFLAGGGSYEQYF
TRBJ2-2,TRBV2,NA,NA,TGTGCCAGCAGGCGGCGAGCAACTAGAAACACCGGGGAGCTGTTTTTT,CASRRRATRNTGELFF
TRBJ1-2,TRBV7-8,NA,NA,TGTGCCAGCAGCTTCGGCCAGGGTGGGGGCTACACCTTC,CASSFGQGGGYTF
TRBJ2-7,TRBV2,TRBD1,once,TGTGCCAGCAGTGAAGCGCGGAGGACAGGGGAAACCGAGCAGTACTTC,CASSEARRTGETEQYF
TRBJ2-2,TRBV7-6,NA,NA,TGTGCCAGCAGCTTAGAACTAAAGGGGGCCGGGGAGCTGTTTTTT,CASSLELKGAGELFF
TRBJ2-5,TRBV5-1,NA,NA,TGCGCCAGCAGCTTGGGGGCTCAAGAGACCCAGTACTTC,CASSLGAQETQYF
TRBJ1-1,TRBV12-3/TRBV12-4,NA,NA,TGTGCCAGCAGACACAGGTCGGCTGAAGCTTTCTTT,CASRHRSAEAFF
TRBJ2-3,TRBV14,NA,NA,TGTGCCAGCAGCCAAGTTATTCGTCTAAGCACAGATACGCAGTATTTT,CASSQVIRLSTDTQYF
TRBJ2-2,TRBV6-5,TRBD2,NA,TGTGCCAGCAGTCTAGCGGGAGCTGGAACCGGGGAGCTGTTTTTT,CASSLAGAGTGELFF
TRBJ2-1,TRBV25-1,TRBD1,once,TGTGCCAGCAGTGCCATAGGGGGCCGGGGCATTGAGCAGTTCTTC,CASSAIGGRGIEQFF
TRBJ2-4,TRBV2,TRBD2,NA,TGTGCCAGCAGTGAAACTCTAGCGGTTCATAAACTAGCCAAAAACATTCAGTACTTC,CASSETLAVHKLAKNIQYF
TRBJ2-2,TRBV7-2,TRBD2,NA,TGTGCCAGCAGCTTTTGGGGGAGGGGCAGCACCGGGGAGCTGTTTTTT,CASSFWGRGSTGELFF
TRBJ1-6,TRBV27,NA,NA,TGTGCCAGCAGTTTATTCCCCCCGGGGGGCTCGAGTAATTCACCCCTCCACTTT,CASSLFPPGGSSNSPLHF
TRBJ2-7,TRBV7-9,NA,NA,TGTGCCAGCAGCTCGAAGGGGGACCCAACCTACGAGCAGTACTTC,CASSSKGDPTYEQYF
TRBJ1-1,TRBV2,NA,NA,TGTGCCAGTTCACGCCAGGGTGGCGAAGCTTTCTTT,CASSRQGGEAFF
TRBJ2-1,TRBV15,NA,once,TGTGCCACCAGCAGAGGAGGAGGGTCCTGGTACAATGAGCAGTTCTTC,CATSRGGGSWYNEQFF
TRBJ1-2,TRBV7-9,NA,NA,TGTGCCAGCAGCCCGTCGGGGGGGTATGGCTACACCTTC,CASSPSGGYGYTF
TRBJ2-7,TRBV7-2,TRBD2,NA,TGTGCCAGCAGCCAACGGGGGGTCGAGCAGTACTTC,CASSQRGVEQYF
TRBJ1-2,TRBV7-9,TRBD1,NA,TGTGCCAGCAGCTGGGTGACAGGGACAGGCGCCTACACCTTC,CASSWVTGTGAYTF
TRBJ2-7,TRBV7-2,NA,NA,TGTGCCAGCAGACCCCCGTCAGTGTACGAGCAGTACTTC,CASRPPSVYEQYF
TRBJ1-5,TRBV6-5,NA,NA,TGTGCCAGCAGAACCACACAGGGAGCTCAGCCCCAGCATTTT,CASRTTQGAQPQHF
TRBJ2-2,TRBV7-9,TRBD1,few,TGTGCCAGCAAATCGGACAGGGGGCAAACCGGGGAGCTGTTTTTT,CASKSDRGQTGELFF
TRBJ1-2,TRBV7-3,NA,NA,TGTGCCAGCAGCTTAAACTCAGGGAACTATGGCTACACCTTC,CASSLNSGNYGYTF